The 7 T cell receptor beta chains below were found in one sample sequenced in a study of T cells expressing NK-cell markers. TCRdb re-called the 5' RACE reads; one entry per CDR3 protein, DNA not given. The listing contains about 260,000 distinct CDR3 sequences. Sequenced input: blood T cells: a sorted CD56 or NKG2C T cell subset, CD4+ or CD8+ T cells, or bulk PBMC T cells (not recorded which). These receptors came from a woman between 18 and 70 years old in good health.

The gene calls are TRBV20-1 and TRBJ1-4; lacking DNA, the TRBD1 call made by TCRdb goes unchecked. The germline V gene has CDR1 DFQATT and CDR2 SNEGSKA (reference sequence). This CDR3 has 14 residues. The CDR3 region is CSASGRNQNEKLFF.

J is TRBJ1-3 and V is TRBV20-1. CDR3 length equals 18 residues. CDR1 DFQATT and CDR2 SNEGSKA come from the germline V gene (reference sequence). The CDR3 protein is CSARDPKGGQASGNTIYF.

The chain links TRBV20-1 to TRBJ1-1; checking the TCRdb D call of TRBD1 is not possible without DNA. Per germline, CDR1 DFQATT and CDR2 SNEGSKA (reference sequence). The CDR3 consists of 14 residues. CDR3: CSARAPGQVTEAFF.

The chain is built from TRBV7-2 and TRBJ2-1. The CDR3 covers 15 residues. The V gene's germline CDR1 is SGHTA and CDR2 FQGNSA. The CDR3 sequence is CASSADPIDNNEQFF.

The chain is built from TRBV7-2 and TRBJ2-5; with no DNA, the TCRdb D assignment of TRBD1 cannot be verified. The germline gives CDR1 SGHTA, CDR2 FQGNSA. CDR3 length equals 13 residues. CDR3 loop: CASSNDRKETQYF.

The chain uses TRBV20-1 and TRBJ2-7; checking the TCRdb D call of TRBD2 is not possible without DNA. The CDR3 is 13 residues long. Germline V gives CDR1 DFQATT, CDR2 SNEGSKA (reference sequence). This CDR3 is CSEVREGRFEQYF.

The chain links TRBV28 to TRBJ2-7; TCRdb picks TRBD1, but there is no DNA to check that call. CDR3 length: 18 residues. Per germline, CDR1 MDHEN and CDR2 SYDVKM. The CDR3 protein is CASRTPGQGDPSSYEQYF.